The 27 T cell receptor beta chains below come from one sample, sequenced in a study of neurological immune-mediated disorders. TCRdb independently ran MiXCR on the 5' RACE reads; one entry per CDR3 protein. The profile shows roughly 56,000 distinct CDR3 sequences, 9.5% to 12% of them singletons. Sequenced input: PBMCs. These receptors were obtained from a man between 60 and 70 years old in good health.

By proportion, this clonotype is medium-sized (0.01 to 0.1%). CDR3: CASSLGGQGKYEQYF. CDR3 coding DNA: TGTGCCAGCAGCTTAGGGGGACAGGGGAAGTACGAGCAGTACTTC. V is TRBV7-2 and J is TRBJ2-7, with 10 positions matching TRBD1. V lost 1 base to trimming and J lost 4 bases; unmatched junction nucleotides: 4. The CDR3 has 15 amino acids. Germline CDR1 and CDR2: SGHTA and FQGNSA. Complete variable domain (other parts from reference TRBV7-2 and TRBJ2-7): GAGVSQSPSNKVTEKGKDVELRCDPISGHTALYWYRQSLGQGLEFLIYFQGNSAPDKSGLPSDRFSAERTGGSVSTLTIQRTQQEDSAVYLCASSLGGQGKYEQYFGPGTRLTVT.

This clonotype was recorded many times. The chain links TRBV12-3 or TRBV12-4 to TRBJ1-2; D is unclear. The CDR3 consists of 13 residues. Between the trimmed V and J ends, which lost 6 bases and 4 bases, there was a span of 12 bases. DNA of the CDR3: TGTGCCAGCAGCCTGGTGGGAGCCTATGGCTACACCTTC. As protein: CASSLVGAYGYTF.

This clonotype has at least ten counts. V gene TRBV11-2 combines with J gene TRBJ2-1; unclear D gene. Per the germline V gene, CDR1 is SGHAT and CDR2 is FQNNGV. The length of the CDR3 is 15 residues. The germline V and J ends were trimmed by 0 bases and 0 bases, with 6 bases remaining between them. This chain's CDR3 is CASSLEVSSYNEQFF. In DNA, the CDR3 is TGTGCCAGCAGCTTAGAGGTTAGCTCCTACAATGAGCAGTTCTTC. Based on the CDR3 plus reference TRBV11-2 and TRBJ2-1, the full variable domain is EAGVAQSPRYKIIEKRQSVAFWCNPISGHATLYWYQQILGQGPKLLIQFQNNGVVDDSQLPKDRFSAERLKGVDSTLKIQPAKLEDSAVYLCASSLEVSSYNEQFFGPGTRLTVL.

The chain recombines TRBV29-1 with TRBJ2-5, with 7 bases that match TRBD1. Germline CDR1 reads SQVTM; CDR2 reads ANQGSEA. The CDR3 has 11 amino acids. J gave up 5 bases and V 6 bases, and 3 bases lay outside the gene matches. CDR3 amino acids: CSVADRETQYF. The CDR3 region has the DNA TGCAGCGTCGCGGACAGGGAGACCCAGTACTTC.

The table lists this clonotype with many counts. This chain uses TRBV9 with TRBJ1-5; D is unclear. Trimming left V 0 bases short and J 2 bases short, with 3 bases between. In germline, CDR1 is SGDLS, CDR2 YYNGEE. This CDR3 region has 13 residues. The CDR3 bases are TGTGCCAGCAGCGTAGATGGCAATCAGCCCCAGCATTTT. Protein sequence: CASSVDGNQPQHF.

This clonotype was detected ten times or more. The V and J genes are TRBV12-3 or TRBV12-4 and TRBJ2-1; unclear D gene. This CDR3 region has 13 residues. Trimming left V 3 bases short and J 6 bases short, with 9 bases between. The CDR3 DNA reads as TGTGCCAGCAGTTTTATGGCTAGCAATGAGCAGTTCTTC. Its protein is CASSFMASNEQFF.

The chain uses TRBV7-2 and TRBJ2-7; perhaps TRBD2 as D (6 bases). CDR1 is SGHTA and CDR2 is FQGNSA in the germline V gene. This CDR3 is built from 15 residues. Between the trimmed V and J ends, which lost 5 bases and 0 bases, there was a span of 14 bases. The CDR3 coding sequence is TGTGCCAGCAGCCCCGCCACGGGGGTCTCCTACGAGCAGTACTTC. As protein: CASSPATGVSYEQYF.

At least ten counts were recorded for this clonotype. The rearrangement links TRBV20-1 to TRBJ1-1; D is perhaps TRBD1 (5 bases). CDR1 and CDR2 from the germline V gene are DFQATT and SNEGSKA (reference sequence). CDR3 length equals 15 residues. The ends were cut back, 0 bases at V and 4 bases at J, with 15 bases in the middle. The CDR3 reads CSARDLGGSGTEAFF. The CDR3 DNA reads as TGCAGTGCTAGAGATCTGGGGGGGAGCGGCACTGAAGCTTTCTTT.

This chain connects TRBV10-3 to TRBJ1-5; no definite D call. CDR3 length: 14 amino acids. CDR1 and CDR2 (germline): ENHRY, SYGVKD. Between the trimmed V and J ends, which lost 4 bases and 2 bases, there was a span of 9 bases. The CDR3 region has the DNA TGTGCCATCAGTGGGAGCGGGGGCAATCAGCCCCAGCATTTT. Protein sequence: CAISGSGGNQPQHF.

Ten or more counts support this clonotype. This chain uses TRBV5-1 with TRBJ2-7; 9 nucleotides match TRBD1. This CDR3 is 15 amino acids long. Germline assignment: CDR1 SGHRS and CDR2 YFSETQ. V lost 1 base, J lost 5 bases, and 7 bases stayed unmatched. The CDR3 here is CASSLLDRGGHEQYF. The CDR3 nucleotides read TGCGCCAGCAGCTTGTTGGACAGGGGTGGCCACGAGCAGTACTTC.

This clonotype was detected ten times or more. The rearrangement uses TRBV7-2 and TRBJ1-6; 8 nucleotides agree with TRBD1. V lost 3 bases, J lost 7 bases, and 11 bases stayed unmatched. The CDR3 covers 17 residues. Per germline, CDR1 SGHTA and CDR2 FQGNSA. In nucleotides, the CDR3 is TGTGCCAGCAGCTTCACCGGTGCGTGGACAGGGAATTCACCCCTCCACTTT. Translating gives CASSFTGAWTGNSPLHF.

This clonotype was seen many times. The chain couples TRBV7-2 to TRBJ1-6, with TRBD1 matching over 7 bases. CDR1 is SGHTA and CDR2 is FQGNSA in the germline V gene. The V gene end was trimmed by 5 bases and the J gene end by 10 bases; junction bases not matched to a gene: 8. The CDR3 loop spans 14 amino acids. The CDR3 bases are TGTGCCAGCAGCCCTGGACAGGAAAACTCACCCCTCCACTTT. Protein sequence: CASSPGQENSPLHF.

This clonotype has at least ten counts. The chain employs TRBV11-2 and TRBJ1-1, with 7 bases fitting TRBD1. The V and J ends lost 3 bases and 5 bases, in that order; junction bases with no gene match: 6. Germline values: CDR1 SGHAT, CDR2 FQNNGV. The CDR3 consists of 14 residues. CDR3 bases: TGTGCCAGCAGCTTCAAGTCAGGGGGTACTGAAGCTTTCTTT. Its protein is CASSFKSGGTEAFF.

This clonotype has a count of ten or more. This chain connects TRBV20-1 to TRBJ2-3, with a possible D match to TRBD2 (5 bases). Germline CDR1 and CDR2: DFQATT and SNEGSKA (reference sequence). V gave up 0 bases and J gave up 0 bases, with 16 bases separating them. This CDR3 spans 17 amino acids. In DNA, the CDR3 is TGCAGTGCTAGAGATTACGGGATTTCGACTAGCACAGATACGCAGTATTTT. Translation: CSARDYGISTSTDTQYF.

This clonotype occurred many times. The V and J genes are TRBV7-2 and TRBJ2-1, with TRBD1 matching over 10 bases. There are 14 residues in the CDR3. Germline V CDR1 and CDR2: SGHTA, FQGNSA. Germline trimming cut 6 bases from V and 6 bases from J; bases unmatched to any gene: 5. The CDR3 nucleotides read TGTGCCAGCAGTAGCAGGGACAGGGGCAATGAGCAGTTCTTC. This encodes CASSSRDRGNEQFF.

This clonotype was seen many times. CDR3 region: CASSQEDRGDTEAFF. Written as DNA, the CDR3 is TGTGCCAGCAGCCAGGAGGACAGGGGGGACACTGAAGCTTTCTTT. The rearrangement uses TRBV4-2 and TRBJ1-1; TRBD1 aligns across 10 bases. J gave up 3 bases and V 3 bases, and 4 bases lay outside the gene matches. The CDR3 has 15 residues. Germline CDR1 is LGHNA and CDR2 is YNFKEQ.

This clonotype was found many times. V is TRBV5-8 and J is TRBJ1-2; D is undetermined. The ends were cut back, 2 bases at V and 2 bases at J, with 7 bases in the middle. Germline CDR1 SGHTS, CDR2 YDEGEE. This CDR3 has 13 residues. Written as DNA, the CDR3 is TGTGCCAGCAGCTTAGGGAAGAACTATGGCTACACCTTC. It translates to CASSLGKNYGYTF.

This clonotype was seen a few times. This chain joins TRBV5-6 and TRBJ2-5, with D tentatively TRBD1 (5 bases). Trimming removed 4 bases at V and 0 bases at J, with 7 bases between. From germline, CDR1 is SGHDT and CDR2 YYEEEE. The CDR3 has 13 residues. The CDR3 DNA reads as TGTGCCAGCAGCGAGACAGACCAAGAGACCCAGTACTTC. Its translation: CASSETDQETQYF.

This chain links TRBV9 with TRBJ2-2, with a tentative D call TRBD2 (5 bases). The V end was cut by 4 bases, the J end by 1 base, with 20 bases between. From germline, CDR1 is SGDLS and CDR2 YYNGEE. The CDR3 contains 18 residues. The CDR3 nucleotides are TGTGCCAGCAGCCCCCGTGGAAGCGGCACACGGAACACCGGGGAGCTGTTTTTT. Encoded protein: CASSPRGSGTRNTGELFF. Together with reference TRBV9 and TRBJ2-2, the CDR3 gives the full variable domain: DSGVTQTPKHLITATGQRVTLRCSPRSGDLSVYWYQQSLDQGLQFLIQYYNGEERAKGNILERFSAQQFPDLHSELNLSSLELGDSALYFCASSPRGSGTRNTGELFFGEGSRLTVL.

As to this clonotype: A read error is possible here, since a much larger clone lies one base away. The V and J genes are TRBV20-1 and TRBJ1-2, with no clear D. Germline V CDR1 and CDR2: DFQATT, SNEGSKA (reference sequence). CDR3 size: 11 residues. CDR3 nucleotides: TGCGGGCCAGCCAATAACTATGGCTACACCTTC. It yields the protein CGPANNYGYTF.

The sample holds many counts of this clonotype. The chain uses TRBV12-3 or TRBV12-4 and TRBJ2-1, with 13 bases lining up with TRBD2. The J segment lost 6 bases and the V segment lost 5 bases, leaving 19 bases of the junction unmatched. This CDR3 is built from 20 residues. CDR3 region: CASSGPQTGSWTSGGNEQFF. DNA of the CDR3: TGTGCCAGCAGTGGCCCCCAGACAGGGAGTTGGACTAGCGGGGGCAATGAGCAGTTCTTC.

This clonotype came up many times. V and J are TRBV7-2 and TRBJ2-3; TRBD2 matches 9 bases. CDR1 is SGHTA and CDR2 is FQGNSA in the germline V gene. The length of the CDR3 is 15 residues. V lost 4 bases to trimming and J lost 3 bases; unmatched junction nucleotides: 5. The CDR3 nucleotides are TGTGCCAGCAGCTCCTTCACTAGCGGGACAGATACGCAGTATTTT. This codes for CASSSFTSGTDTQYF.

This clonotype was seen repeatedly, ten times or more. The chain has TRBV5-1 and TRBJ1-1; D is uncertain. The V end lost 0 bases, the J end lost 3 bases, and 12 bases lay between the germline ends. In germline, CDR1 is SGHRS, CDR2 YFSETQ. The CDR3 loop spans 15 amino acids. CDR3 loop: CASSLVVGRDTEAFF. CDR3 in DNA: TGCGCCAGCAGCTTGGTAGTAGGTAGGGACACTGAAGCTTTCTTT.

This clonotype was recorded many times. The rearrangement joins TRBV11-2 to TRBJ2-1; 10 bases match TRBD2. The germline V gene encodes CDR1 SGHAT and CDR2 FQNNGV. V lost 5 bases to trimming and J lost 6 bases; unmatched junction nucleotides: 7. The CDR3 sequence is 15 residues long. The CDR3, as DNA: TGTGCCAGCAGCCCAATAGCGGGGGGTCGCAATGAGCAGTTCTTC. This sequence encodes CASSPIAGGRNEQFF.

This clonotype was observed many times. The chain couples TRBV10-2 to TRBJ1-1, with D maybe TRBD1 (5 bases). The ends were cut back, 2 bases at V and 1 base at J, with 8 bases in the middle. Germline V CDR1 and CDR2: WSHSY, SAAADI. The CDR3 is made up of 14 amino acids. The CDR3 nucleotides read TGCGCCAGCAGTGAGGGACATGGGAACACTGAAGCTTTCTTT. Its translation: CASSEGHGNTEAFF.

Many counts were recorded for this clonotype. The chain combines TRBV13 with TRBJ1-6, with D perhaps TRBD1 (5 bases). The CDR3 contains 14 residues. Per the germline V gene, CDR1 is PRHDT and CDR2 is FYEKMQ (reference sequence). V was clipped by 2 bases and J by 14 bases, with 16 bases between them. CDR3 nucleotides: TGTGCCAGCAGCTTAAAGGTCCAGGGCGGCACCCTCCACTTT. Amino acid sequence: CASSLKVQGGTLHF.

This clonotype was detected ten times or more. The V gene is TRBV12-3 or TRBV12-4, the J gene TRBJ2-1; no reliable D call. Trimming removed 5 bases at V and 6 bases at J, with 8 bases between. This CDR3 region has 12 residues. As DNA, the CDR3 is TGTGCCAGCAGTATACCCCCCAATGAGCAGTTCTTC. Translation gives CASSIPPNEQFF.